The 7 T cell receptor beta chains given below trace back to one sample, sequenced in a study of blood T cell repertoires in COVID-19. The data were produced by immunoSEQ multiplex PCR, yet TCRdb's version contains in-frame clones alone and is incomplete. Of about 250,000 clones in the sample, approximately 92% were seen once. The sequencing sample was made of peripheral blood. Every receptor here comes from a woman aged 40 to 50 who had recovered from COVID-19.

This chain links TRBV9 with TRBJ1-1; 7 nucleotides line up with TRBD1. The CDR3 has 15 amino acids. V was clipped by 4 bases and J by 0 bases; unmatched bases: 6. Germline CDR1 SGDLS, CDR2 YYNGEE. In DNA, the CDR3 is TGTGCCAGCAGCCCCTTGGGACAGATGAACACTGAAGCTTTCTTT. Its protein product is CASSPLGQMNTEAFF.

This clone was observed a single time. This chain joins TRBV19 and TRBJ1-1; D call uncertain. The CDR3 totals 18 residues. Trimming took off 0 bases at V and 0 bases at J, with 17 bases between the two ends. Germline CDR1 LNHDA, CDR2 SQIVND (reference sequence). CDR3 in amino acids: CASSIDFTPPGMNTEAFF. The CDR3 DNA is TGTGCCAGTAGTATAGATTTTACCCCCCCGGGGATGAACACTGAAGCTTTCTTT.

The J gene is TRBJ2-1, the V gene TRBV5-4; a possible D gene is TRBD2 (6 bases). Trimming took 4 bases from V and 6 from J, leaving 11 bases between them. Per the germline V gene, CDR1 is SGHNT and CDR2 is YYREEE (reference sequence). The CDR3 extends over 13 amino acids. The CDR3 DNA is TGTGCCAGCAGCCCTCTAGCGCGCAATGAGCAGTTCTTC. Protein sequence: CASSPLARNEQFF.

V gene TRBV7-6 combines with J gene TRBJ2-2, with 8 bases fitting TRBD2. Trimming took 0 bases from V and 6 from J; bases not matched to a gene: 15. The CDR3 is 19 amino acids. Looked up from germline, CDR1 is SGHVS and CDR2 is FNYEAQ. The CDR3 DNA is TGTGCCAGCAGCTTAGCCCCGTCTATCAGCGGGGGCCGGTCCGGGGAGCTGTTTTTT. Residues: CASSLAPSISGGRSGELFF.

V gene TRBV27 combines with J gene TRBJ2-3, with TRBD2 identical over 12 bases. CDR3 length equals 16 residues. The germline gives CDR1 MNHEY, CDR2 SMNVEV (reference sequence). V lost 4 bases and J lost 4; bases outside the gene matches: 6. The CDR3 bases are TGTGCCAGCAGTTCGACTAGCGGGGGAGGGGCAGATACGCAGTATTTT. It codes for CASSSTSGGGADTQYF.

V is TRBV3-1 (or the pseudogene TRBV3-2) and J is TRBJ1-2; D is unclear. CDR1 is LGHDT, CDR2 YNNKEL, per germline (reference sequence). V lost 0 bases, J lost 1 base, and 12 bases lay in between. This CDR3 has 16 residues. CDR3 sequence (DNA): TGTGCCAGCAGCCAAGATGTTCGGTACTATAACTATGGCTACACCTTC. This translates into CASSQDVRYYNYGYTF.

CDR3 region: CATSDSQRRAEAFF. The DNA for the CDR3 is TGTGCCACCAGTGACTCCCAGAGGAGGGCTGAAGCTTTCTTT. This chain uses TRBV24-1 with TRBJ1-1, with D unresolved. V was cut by 4 bases and J by 6 bases, with 14 bases left in between. Germline-derived CDR1 and CDR2 are KGHDR and SFDVKD. This CDR3 region has 14 residues.